These 15 T cell receptor beta chains were all obtained from the same sample, sequenced in a study of T cell changes during pregnancy in multiple sclerosis. Profiled with immunoSEQ multiplex PCR; TCRdb holds only in-frame clones, not every one. The sample yields tens of thousands of clones, over 75% seen once. Here the sequenced sample was peripheral blood, taken in the first trimester of pregnancy. These TCRs come from a female donor with multiple sclerosis, enrolled in a pregnancy study.

The chain recombines TRBV28 with TRBJ2-1; possible D gene TRBD1, 6 bases. The CDR3 has 14 residues. Trimming pared 5 bases from V and 7 bases from J, leaving 15 bases between. CDR1 and CDR2 (germline): MDHEN, SYDVKM. CDR3 protein: CASSPRGGWNEQFF. CDR3 sequence (DNA): TGTGCCAGCAGTCCCCGTGGGGGCTGGAATGAGCAGTTCTTC.

This clone was seen a handful of times. The chain recombines TRBV7-2 with TRBJ1-1; D possibly corresponds to TRBD1 (5 bases). Germline V CDR1 and CDR2: SGHTA, FQGNSA. Trimming removed 1 base at V and 3 bases at J, with 9 bases between. This CDR3 comprises 14 residues. The CDR3 region has the DNA TGTGCCAGCAGCTTAGGACCGGGGGACACTGAAGCTTTCTTT. Protein product: CASSLGPGDTEAFF.

The gene calls are TRBV2 and TRBJ2-4, with TRBD2 identical over 7 bases. CDR1 SNHLY and CDR2 FYNNEI come from the germline V gene. The V and J ends lost 5 bases and 7 bases, in that order; junction bases with no gene match: 11. This CDR3 is 15 amino acids long. CDR3 protein: CASSPRGGSPNIQYF. Here the CDR3 DNA reads TGTGCCAGCAGTCCCCGGGGCGGGAGTCCCAACATTCAGTACTTC. The complete variable domain, with remaining parts taken from reference TRBV2 and TRBJ2-4, reads EPEVTQTPSHQVTQMGQEVILRCVPISNHLYFYWYRQILGQKVEFLVSFYNNEISEKSEIFDDQFSVERPDGSNFTLKIRSTKLEDSAMYFCASSPRGGSPNIQYFGAGTRLSVL.

V is TRBV27 and J is TRBJ2-7; a weak D match, TRBD2 (5 bases). The CDR3 has 15 amino acids. Deletions cut 3 bases from V and 3 bases from J, with 15 bases between. Germline CDR1 reads MNHEY; CDR2 reads SMNVEV (reference sequence). In DNA form, the CDR3 reads TGTGCCAGCAGTTTCGGGGATCCTGAGTTCTACGAGCAGTACTTC. It translates to CASSFGDPEFYEQYF.

J is TRBJ2-3 and V is TRBV5-4, with 7 bases fitting TRBD2. In germline, CDR1 is SGHNT, CDR2 YYREEE (reference sequence). The CDR3 is made up of 18 amino acids. V was pared by 2 bases and J by 0 bases, with 12 bases of the junction left unmatched. Here the CDR3 DNA reads TGTGCCAGCAGCTTTACTAGCGCTAGCCCGCCTAGCACAGATACGCAGTATTTT. Translation gives CASSFTSASPPSTDTQYF.

The chain joins TRBV9 to TRBJ2-5; no clear D. There are 14 residues in the CDR3. V was trimmed by 0 bases and J by 1 base, leaving 7 bases between them. CDR1 SGDLS and CDR2 YYNGEE come from the germline V gene. In DNA form, the CDR3 reads TGTGCCAGCAGCGTAGAGTACAGCCAAGAGACCCAGTACTTC. Translation gives CASSVEYSQETQYF.

As for this clone: This specimen includes other DNA sequences encoding the same CDR3. The rearrangement joins TRBV7-2 to TRBJ2-5; a possible D gene is TRBD2 (5 bases). Germline assignment: CDR1 SGHTA and CDR2 FQGNSA. V dropped 3 bases and J dropped 4 bases, with 9 bases sitting between them. The CDR3 consists of 13 residues. The DNA of the CDR3 is TGTGCCAGCAGCTTGGTAGGGAGAGAGACCCAGTACTTC. It yields the protein CASSLVGRETQYF.

The chain has TRBV25-1 and TRBJ1-1; D may be TRBD1 (5 bases). Looked up from germline, CDR1 is MGHDK and CDR2 is SYGVNS. The CDR3 length is 12 residues. The V end was cut by 8 bases, the J end by 6 bases, with 13 bases between. The CDR3: CASGGAGAEAFF. CDR3 nucleotide sequence: TGTGCCAGCGGAGGGGCTGGGGCTGAAGCTTTCTTT.

V gene TRBV5-1 combines with J gene TRBJ2-5, with 7 bases matching TRBD1. Germline-derived CDR1 and CDR2 are SGHRS and YFSETQ. Losses at the gene ends were 2 bases for V and 3 bases for J; bases not matched to a gene: 1. The CDR3 has 13 residues. The CDR3 sequence is CASSFTGEETQYF. CDR3 bases: TGCGCCAGCAGCTTTACAGGGGAAGAGACCCAGTACTTC.

This rearrangement joins TRBV7-8 to TRBJ2-1, with D uncertain. Trimming took 2 bases from V and 5 from J, leaving 7 bases between them. This CDR3 comprises 13 residues. Germline CDR1 reads SGHVS; CDR2 reads FQNEAQ. CDR3 DNA sequence: TGTGCCAGCAGCTTAAAGAGAGACAATGAGCAGTTCTTC. Amino acid sequence: CASSLKRDNEQFF. Full variable domain (outside the CDR3, taken from reference TRBV7-8 and TRBJ2-1): GAGVSQSPRYKVAKRGQDVALRCDPISGHVSLFWYQQALGQGPEFLTYFQNEAQLDKSGLPSDRFFAERPEGSVSTLKIQRTQQEDSAVYLCASSLKRDNEQFFGPGTRLTVL.

J is TRBJ1-2 and V is TRBV27; 8 nucleotides align to TRBD1. The germline CDR1 and CDR2 sequences are MNHEY and SMNVEV (reference sequence). The CDR3 has 15 amino acids. Trimming cost V 0 bases and J 8 bases; bases outside gene matches: 8. The CDR3: CASSLSQGAWGGYTF. In nucleotides, the CDR3 is TGTGCCAGCAGTTTATCCCAGGGGGCATGGGGGGGCTACACCTTC.

The CDR3 protein is CASHRDRGRETQYF. The CDR3, as DNA: TGTGCCAGCCACCGGGACAGGGGGCGAGAGACCCAGTACTTC. The chain carries TRBV28 and TRBJ2-5, with 12 bases matching TRBD1. Germline CDR1 is MDHEN and CDR2 is SYDVKM. The CDR3 spans 14 residues. V was clipped by 8 bases and J by 4 bases; unmatched bases: 5.

V gene TRBV13 combines with J gene TRBJ2-3, with a possible D match to TRBD2 (5 bases). The CDR3 contains 14 residues. In germline, CDR1 is PRHDT, CDR2 FYEKMQ (reference sequence). The V and J ends lost 2 bases and 6 bases respectively, with 12 bases between them. DNA for the CDR3: TGTGCCAGCAGCTTAATGGGAGCGCCCGATACGCAGTATTTT. Protein: CASSLMGAPDTQYF.

The CDR3 sequence is CASTNTGTDQPQHF. The CDR3 DNA reads TGTGCCAGTACCAATACCGGGACAGATCAGCCCCAGCATTTT. The rearrangement links TRBV19 to TRBJ1-5; TRBD1 matches 7 bases. Germline V gene data show CDR1 as LNHDA and CDR2 as SQIVND (reference sequence). CDR3 length: 14 amino acids. V was clipped by 7 bases and J by 5 bases; unmatched bases: 8.

The chain joins TRBV5-5 to TRBJ2-5; 7 nucleotides agree with TRBD2. The junction had 15 bases not matched to a gene; V was cut back by 0 bases and J by 4 bases. The CDR3 runs 18 residues. Germline lookup yields CDR1 SGHKS and CDR2 YYEKEE (reference sequence). The chain's CDR3 is CASSLGPQTSTGAETQYF. CDR3 DNA: TGTGCCAGCAGCTTGGGTCCCCAGACTAGCACCGGGGCAGAGACCCAGTACTTC.